Following are 8 T cell receptor beta chains from one sample sequenced in a study of response to subunit inactivated influenza vaccine. One entry per CDR3 protein results from TCRdb running MiXCR on the RT-PCR reads. The profile shows 600,000 to 850,000 distinct CDR3 sequences, 12% to 15% of them singletons. Material: PBMCs from blood, obtained approximately 15 days before vaccination. The receptors shown here come from a man aged 45-65 years who received an inactivated influenza vaccine.

The V gene is TRBV7-2, the J gene TRBJ1-5; no reliable D call. CDR1 and CDR2 from the germline V gene are SGHTA and FQGNSA. The CDR3 sequence is 15 residues long. The V and J ends lost 1 base and 3 bases respectively, with 10 bases between them. The chain's CDR3 is CASSLGASPNQPQHF. The DNA of the CDR3 is TGTGCCAGCAGCTTAGGAGCAAGCCCCAATCAGCCCCAGCATTTT.

V is TRBV7-3 and J is TRBJ2-3, with D possibly called TRBD1 or TRBD2 (5 bases each). V was trimmed by 4 bases and J by 6 bases, leaving 11 bases between them. Germline values: CDR1 SGHTA, CDR2 FQGTGA. The CDR3 is 13 amino acids. CDR3 sequence (DNA): TGTGCCAGCAGCTCGGGACGTCTGGATACGCAGTATTTT. Translation: CASSSGRLDTQYF.

This clonotype was observed a few times. V usage is TRBV5-1 and J usage is TRBJ2-2, with 9 bases matching TRBD1. This CDR3 contains 18 residues. Germline CDR1 reads SGHRS; CDR2 reads YFSETQ. V shed 4 bases, J shed 4 bases, and the junction held 14 bases outside the gene matches. CDR3 nucleotides: TGCGCCAGCAGCGTCGGGACAGGGCGAGGAAGGGCCACCGGGGAGCTGTTTTTT. Its translation is CASSVGTGRGRATGELFF.

This clonotype was seen a handful of times. The chain links TRBV28 to TRBJ1-3, with no clear D. Germline assignment: CDR1 MDHEN and CDR2 SYDVKM. V lost 5 bases, J lost 0 bases, and 11 bases lay in between. This CDR3 comprises 15 residues. The CDR3 is CASSLGRTSGNTIYF. CDR3 in DNA: TGTGCCAGCAGTCTTGGACGGACCTCTGGAAACACCATATATTTT.

This sequence joins TRBV28 and TRBJ2-7; D gene ambiguous. This CDR3 is built from 17 residues. Looked up from germline, CDR1 is MDHEN and CDR2 is SYDVKM. Trimming took off 3 bases at V and 6 bases at J, with 24 bases between the two ends. The CDR3 spells CASSFTLAFDGRGEQYF. The DNA for the CDR3 is TGTGCCAGCAGTTTTACGTTAGCTTTCGACGGGCGTGGCGAGCAGTACTTC.

This clonotype was seen repeatedly, ten times or more. The CDR3 DNA follows: TGTGCCAGCTCACCCATAGACAGATTAGTCAGCTCTGGGGCCAACGTCCTGACTTTC. It is translated as CASSPIDRLVSSGANVLTF. The rearrangement uses TRBV18 and TRBJ2-6; D perhaps matches TRBD1 (5 bases). The CDR3 consists of 19 residues. Germline CDR1 and CDR2: KGHSH and LQKENI. Trimming took 3 bases from V and 0 from J, leaving 18 bases between them.

Many counts were recorded for this clonotype. The chain has TRBV5-5 and TRBJ2-2; D perhaps matches TRBD1 (5 bases). The germline V gene encodes CDR1 SGHKS and CDR2 YYEKEE (reference sequence). The CDR3 runs to 14 residues. Trimming left V 4 bases short and J 3 bases short, with 10 bases between. The CDR3 DNA reads TGTGCCAGCAGCCCGGACACCTACACCGGGGAGCTGTTTTTT. As protein: CASSPDTYTGELFF. The full variable domain, its missing parts supplied by reference TRBV5-5 and TRBJ2-2, is DAGVTQSPTHLIKTRGQQVTLRCSPISGHKSVSWYQQVLGQGPQFIFQYYEKEERGRGNFPDRFSARQFPNYSSELNVNALLLGDSALYLCASSPDTYTGELFFGEGSRLTVL.

The CDR3 DNA reads as TGCGCCAGCAGCTCCACCACTTACCTACGGGGCACAGATACGCAGTATTTT. This codes for CASSSTTYLRGTDTQYF. This sequence joins TRBV5-1 and TRBJ2-3; no firm D call. V was clipped by 3 bases and J by 1 base, with 18 bases between them. This CDR3 contains 17 residues. Germline V lookup: CDR1 SGHRS, CDR2 YFSETQ. Using reference TRBV5-1 and TRBJ2-3 for the parts outside the CDR3, the full variable domain is KAGVTQTPRYLIKTRGQQVTLSCSPISGHRSVSWYQQTPGQGLQFLFEYFSETQRNKGNFPGRFSGRQFSNSRSEMNVSTLELGDSALYLCASSSTTYLRGTDTQYFGPGTRLTVL.